This T cell receptor beta chain was captured in a study of shared clonotypes between healthy human individuals. Study-level background: CD8 memory received one plate per donor, CD8 naive two, CD4 memory three and CD4 naive three.

All the donors were Caucasian adults who lived in Nashville, Tennessee. Note on this clone: The antigen is not known.

Regarding the study as a whole: Relative to their counterparts shared across all four donors, non-shared clonotypes exhibited diminished generation probabilities. Larger estimated richness was generally recorded for naive subsets relative to memory subsets.

Libraries were prepared by immunoSEQ multiplex PCR; TCRdb keeps only in-frame clonotypes and omits some of them. The sample has under 1,100,000 clones, more than 65% seen once. This CDR3 contains 17 residues. In germline, CDR1 is LGHNA, CDR2 YSLEER. V was pared by 4 bases and J by 6 bases, with 11 bases of the junction left unmatched. This receptor was obtained from a man aged 18 to 30 in good health. The rearrangement uses TRBV4-3 and TRBJ2-1; 11 positions match TRBD2. The sequenced sample consisted of memory CD4+ T cells sorted from blood. Subset reported: CD45RA-negative fraction. The CDR3 region has the DNA TGCGCCAGCAGCCGAATCGTAGCGGGAGGGCCCGGCAATGAGCAGTTCTTC. Translation: CASSRIVAGGPGNEQFF.